These T cell receptor beta chains were read from a single sample in a study of spatial heterogeneity in lung cancer. TCRdb re-analysed the 5' RACE reads in MiXCR, keeping a single row per CDR3 protein. The sample has 50,000 to 65,000 distinct CDR3 sequences, more than 6.5% seen once. This sample comprised PBMCs, obtained at surgery. Receptors were obtained from a female donor with early-stage non-small cell lung cancer. CDR3s include the opening cysteine and the closing phenylalanine or tryptophan. A D gene is named only where the DNA matches it firmly. The size of a clone is reported for some rows only, either as once, few or many, or as a class for expanded clones.

D gene: .
clone size: many
J gene: TRBJ1-2
V gene: TRBV4-2
CDR3 protein: CASSPRTNIYGYTF
CDR3 DNA: TGTGCCAGCAGCCCACGGACGAATATCTATGGCTACACCTTC

D gene: .
clone size: .
J gene: TRBJ2-1
V gene: TRBV2
CDR3 protein: CASSLRGPNEQFF
CDR3 DNA: TGTGCCAGCAGCTTACGGGGGCCCAATGAGCAGTTCTTC

D gene: .
clone size: many
J gene: TRBJ2-2
V gene: TRBV11-2
CDR3 protein: CASKETTSNTGELFF
CDR3 DNA: TGTGCCAGCAAAGAAACCACTTCGAACACCGGGGAGCTGTTTTTT

D gene: TRBD2
clone size: many
J gene: TRBJ2-1
V gene: TRBV3-1
CDR3 protein: CASSQDFGGGYNEQFF
CDR3 DNA: TGTGCCAGCAGCCAGGATTTCGGGGGGGGTTACAATGAGCAGTTCTTC

D gene: .
clone size: many
J gene: TRBJ2-7
V gene: TRBV2
CDR3 protein: CASSEGAGPYEQYF
CDR3 DNA: TGTGCCAGCAGTGAGGGGGCCGGTCCCTACGAGCAGTACTTC

D gene: .
clone size: many
J gene: TRBJ1-3
V gene: TRBV29-1
CDR3 protein: CSVEVPRTGNTIYF
CDR3 DNA: TGCAGCGTTGAAGTCCCCCGAACTGGAAACACCATATATTTT

D gene: .
clone size: few
J gene: TRBJ1-6
V gene: TRBV9
CDR3 protein: CASSVVGNSPLHF
CDR3 DNA: TGTGCCAGCAGCGTAGTAGGTAATTCACCCCTCCACTTT

D gene: .
clone size: many
J gene: TRBJ1-6
V gene: TRBV28
CDR3 protein: CASSLGINSPLHF
CDR3 DNA: TGTGCCAGCAGTTTGGGGATCAATTCACCCCTCCACTTT

D gene: TRBD2
clone size: few
J gene: TRBJ2-3
V gene: TRBV20-1
CDR3 protein: CSARGGAGNTQYF
CDR3 DNA: TGCAGTGCCCGCGGGGGGGCAGGGAATACGCAGTATTTT

D gene: .
clone size: many
J gene: TRBJ2-5
V gene: TRBV20-1
CDR3 protein: CSARETPPRETQYF
CDR3 DNA: TGCAGTGCTAGAGAAACCCCCCCCCGTGAGACCCAGTACTTC

D gene: .
clone size: few
J gene: TRBJ1-1
V gene: TRBV7-2
CDR3 protein: CASSPTTGNTEAFF
CDR3 DNA: TGTGCCAGCAGCCCTACGACAGGGAACACTGAAGCTTTCTTT

D gene: TRBD2
clone size: many
J gene: TRBJ2-3
V gene: TRBV7-2
CDR3 protein: CASSSRGGSFTTDTQYF
CDR3 DNA: TGTGCCAGCAGCTCCCGGGGGGGCAGCTTTACCACAGATACGCAGTATTTT

D gene: .
clone size: .
J gene: TRBJ1-1
V gene: TRBV9
CDR3 protein: CASSLTENTEAFF
CDR3 DNA: TGTGCCAGCAGCCTGACAGAGAACACTGAAGCTTTCTTT

D gene: TRBD1
clone size: .
J gene: TRBJ1-2
V gene: TRBV7-9
CDR3 protein: CASSGTVLGGYTF
CDR3 DNA: TGTGCCAGCAGCGGGACAGTCCTTGGGGGCTACACCTTC

D gene: TRBD1
clone size: many
J gene: TRBJ2-1
V gene: TRBV4-2
CDR3 protein: CASSPGGTGHNEQFF
CDR3 DNA: TGTGCCAGCAGCCCAGGGGGGACAGGGCACAATGAGCAGTTCTTC

D gene: TRBD1
clone size: many
J gene: TRBJ2-7
V gene: TRBV2
CDR3 protein: CASITDRGVDEQYF
CDR3 DNA: TGTGCCAGCATCACGGACAGGGGCGTGGACGAGCAGTACTTC

D gene: .
clone size: .
J gene: TRBJ2-1
V gene: TRBV7-9
CDR3 protein: CASSPRRKDDNEQFF
CDR3 DNA: TGTGCCAGCAGCCCTCGTAGGAAGGATGACAATGAGCAGTTCTTC

D gene: TRBD2
clone size: many
J gene: TRBJ2-3
V gene: TRBV28
CDR3 protein: CASSTGHSRGGTDTQYF
CDR3 DNA: TGTGCCAGCAGTACTGGGCACTCGCGGGGGGGGACAGATACGCAGTATTTT

D gene: TRBD1
clone size: many
J gene: TRBJ2-7
V gene: TRBV29-1
CDR3 protein: CSVEGSWTGRSYEQYF
CDR3 DNA: TGCAGCGTTGAGGGCTCCTGGACAGGACGGTCCTACGAGCAGTACTTC

D gene: .
clone size: few
J gene: TRBJ2-2
V gene: TRBV19
CDR3 protein: CASSFRGGGELFF
CDR3 DNA: TGTGCCAGTAGTTTCCGGGGCGGCGGGGAGCTGTTTTTT

D gene: TRBD1
clone size: many
J gene: TRBJ1-4
V gene: TRBV7-3
CDR3 protein: CASRKPGQGEVEEKLFF
CDR3 DNA: TGTGCCAGCCGCAAGCCGGGACAGGGGGAAGTAGAAGAAAAACTGTTTTTT

D gene: .
clone size: few
J gene: TRBJ1-4
V gene: TRBV29-1
CDR3 protein: CSADSSEKLFF
CDR3 DNA: TGCAGCGCTGACAGTAGTGAAAAACTGTTTTTT

D gene: TRBD1
clone size: many
J gene: TRBJ2-1
V gene: TRBV11-2
CDR3 protein: CASSSGQAYNEQFF
CDR3 DNA: TGTGCCAGCAGCTCCGGACAGGCCTACAATGAGCAGTTCTTC

D gene: .
clone size: many
J gene: TRBJ1-1
V gene: TRBV5-1
CDR3 protein: CASRTGTNTEAFF
CDR3 DNA: TGCGCCAGCAGGACCGGGACTAACACTGAAGCTTTCTTT

D gene: TRBD1
clone size: many
J gene: TRBJ1-2
V gene: TRBV18
CDR3 protein: CASSLGTGDVYGYTF
CDR3 DNA: TGTGCCAGCTCACTAGGGACAGGGGATGTCTATGGCTACACCTTC

D gene: TRBD2
clone size: many
J gene: TRBJ2-7
V gene: TRBV20-1
CDR3 protein: CSAAFVTSGFMYEQYF
CDR3 DNA: TGCAGTGCCGCGTTTGTGACTAGCGGTTTCATGTACGAGCAGTACTTC